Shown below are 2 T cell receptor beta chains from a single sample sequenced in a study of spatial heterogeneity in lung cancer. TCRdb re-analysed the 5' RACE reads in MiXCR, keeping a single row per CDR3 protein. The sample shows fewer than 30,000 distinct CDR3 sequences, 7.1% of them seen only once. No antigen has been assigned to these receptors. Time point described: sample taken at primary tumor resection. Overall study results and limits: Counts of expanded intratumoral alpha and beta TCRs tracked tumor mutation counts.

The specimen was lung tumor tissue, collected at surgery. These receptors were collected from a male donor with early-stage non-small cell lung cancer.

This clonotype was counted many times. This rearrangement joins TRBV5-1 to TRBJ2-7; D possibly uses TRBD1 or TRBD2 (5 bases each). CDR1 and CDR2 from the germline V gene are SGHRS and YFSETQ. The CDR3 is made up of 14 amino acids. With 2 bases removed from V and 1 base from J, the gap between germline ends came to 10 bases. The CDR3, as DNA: TGCGCCAGCAGCTTAGGGGACCTTTCCTACGAGCAGTACTTC. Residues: CASSLGDLSYEQYF.

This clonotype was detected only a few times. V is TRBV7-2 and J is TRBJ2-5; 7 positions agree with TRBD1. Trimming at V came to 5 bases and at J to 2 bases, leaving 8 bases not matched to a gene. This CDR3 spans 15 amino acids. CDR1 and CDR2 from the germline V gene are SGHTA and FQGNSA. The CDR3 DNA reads TGTGCCAGCAGCCCTCAGACAGGGTGGCAAGAGACCCAGTACTTC. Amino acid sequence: CASSPQTGWQETQYF.